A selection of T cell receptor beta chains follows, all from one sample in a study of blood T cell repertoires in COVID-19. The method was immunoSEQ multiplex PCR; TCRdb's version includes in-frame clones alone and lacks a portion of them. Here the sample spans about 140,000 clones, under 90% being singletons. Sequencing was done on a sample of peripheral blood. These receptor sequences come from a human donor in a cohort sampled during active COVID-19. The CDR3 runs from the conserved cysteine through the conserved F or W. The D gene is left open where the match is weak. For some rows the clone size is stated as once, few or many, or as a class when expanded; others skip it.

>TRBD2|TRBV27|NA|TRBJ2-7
CASSLSGLAGDSGAYEQYF
TGTGCCAGCAGTTTATCGGGACTAGCGGGAGATAGTGGGGCCTACGAGCAGTACTTC
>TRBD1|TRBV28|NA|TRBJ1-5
CASSFLRGQGNQPQHF
TGTGCCAGCAGTTTCCTCAGGGGGCAGGGGAATCAGCCCCAGCATTTT
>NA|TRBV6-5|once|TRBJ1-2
CASSFQPGQVNYGYTF
TGTGCCAGCAGTTTTCAACCGGGACAAGTAAACTATGGCTACACCTTC
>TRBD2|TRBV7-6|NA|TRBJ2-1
CASSLALAGGFNEQFF
TGTGCCAGCAGCTTAGCCCTAGCGGGAGGGTTTAATGAGCAGTTCTTC
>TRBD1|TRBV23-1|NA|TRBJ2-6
CASSQSRTGDDSGANVLTF
TGCGCCAGCAGTCAATCAAGGACAGGGGACGACTCTGGGGCCAACGTCCTGACTTTC
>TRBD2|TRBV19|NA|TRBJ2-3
CASSQGTSGSSGADTQYF
TGTGCCAGTAGCCAAGGGACTAGCGGGAGTTCAGGCGCGGATACGCAGTATTTT
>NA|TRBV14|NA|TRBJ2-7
CASSQDRGQSYEQYF
TGTGCCAGCAGCCAAGATCGGGGACAATCCTACGAGCAGTACTTC
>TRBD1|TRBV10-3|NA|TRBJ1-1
CAIRSTGGSGVNTEAFF
TGTGCCATCAGATCCACAGGGGGCTCTGGGGTGAACACTGAAGCTTTCTTT
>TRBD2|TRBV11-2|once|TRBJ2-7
CASRRSGGRADEQYF
TGTGCCAGCAGAAGGAGTGGCGGGAGGGCCGACGAGCAGTACTTC
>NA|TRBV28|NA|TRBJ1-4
CASSFSVEKLFF
TGTGCCAGCAGTTTTTCAGTTGAAAAACTGTTTTTT
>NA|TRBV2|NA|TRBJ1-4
CASSSDSEKLFF
TGTGCCAGCAGTTCGGACAGTGAAAAACTGTTTTTT
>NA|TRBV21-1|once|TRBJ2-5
CASSKGASDRRVQETQYF
TGTGCCAGCAGCAAAGGGGCTTCAGACAGGAGAGTCCAAGAGACCCAGTACTTC
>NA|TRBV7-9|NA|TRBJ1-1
CASEGGLLGTEAFF
TGTGCCAGCGAGGGGGGGCTATTGGGGACTGAAGCTTTCTTT
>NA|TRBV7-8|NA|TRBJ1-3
CASSLAWGPGNTIYF
TGTGCCAGCAGCTTAGCGTGGGGGCCTGGAAACACCATATATTTT
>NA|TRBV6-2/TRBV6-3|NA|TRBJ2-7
CASSPAGQSGSYEQYF
TGTGCCAGCAGTCCCGCGGGCCAGTCAGGCTCCTACGAGCAGTACTTC
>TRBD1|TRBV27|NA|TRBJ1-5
CASSLGTGNQPQHF
TGTGCCAGCAGCTTAGGGACAGGGAATCAGCCCCAGCATTTT
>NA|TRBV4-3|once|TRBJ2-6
CASSQRQGGSGANVLTF
TGCGCCAGCAGCCAGCGACAGGGAGGATCTGGGGCCAACGTCCTGACTTTC
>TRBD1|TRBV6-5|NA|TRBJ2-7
CASSYDRGRYEQYF
TGTGCCAGCAGCTATGACAGGGGGCGTTACGAGCAGTACTTC
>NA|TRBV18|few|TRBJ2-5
CASSATSSRETQYF
TGTGCCAGCTCCGCGACTAGTTCCCGGGAGACCCAGTACTTC
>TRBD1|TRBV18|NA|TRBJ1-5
CASSPPTGTGGQPQHF
TGTGCCAGCTCACCACCAACCGGGACAGGGGGTCAGCCCCAGCATTTT
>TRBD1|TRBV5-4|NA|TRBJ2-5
CASSLWAGGRETQYF
TGTGCCAGCAGCTTGTGGGCAGGGGGACGGGAGACCCAGTACTTC
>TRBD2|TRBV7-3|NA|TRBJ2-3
CASSPSGAGDSDTQYF
TGTGCCAGCAGCCCCTCCGGGGCGGGAGATTCAGATACGCAGTATTTT
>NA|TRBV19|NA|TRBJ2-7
CASSLSGVSYEQYF
TGTGCCAGTAGTTTGTCGGGGGTCTCCTACGAGCAGTACTTC
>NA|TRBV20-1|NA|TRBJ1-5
CSASGGLSNQPQHF
TGCAGTGCAAGTGGGGGGCTTAGCAATCAGCCCCAGCATTTT
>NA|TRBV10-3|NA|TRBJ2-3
CAISDGAVDTQYF
TGTGCCATCAGTGATGGGGCGGTGGATACGCAGTATTTT
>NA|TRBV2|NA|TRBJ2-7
CASPPSSGRSSSYEQYF
TGTGCCAGCCCGCCTTCCAGCGGGCGGTCGAGCTCCTACGAGCAGTACTTC
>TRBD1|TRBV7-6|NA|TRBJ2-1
CASSPDRVYNEQFF
TGTGCCAGCAGCCCCGACAGGGTCTACAATGAGCAGTTCTTC
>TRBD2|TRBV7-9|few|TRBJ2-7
CASSDGTSGDPYEQYF
TGTGCCAGCAGCGACGGGACTAGCGGTGATCCCTACGAGCAGTACTTC
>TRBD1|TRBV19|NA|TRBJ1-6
CASRDRQGAYSYNSPLHF
TGTGCCAGTAGAGACAGACAGGGGGCATACTCCTATAATTCACCCCTCCACTTT
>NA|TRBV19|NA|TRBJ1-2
CASSLTGLNYGYTF
TGTGCCAGTAGTCTCACAGGGCTTAACTATGGCTACACCTTC
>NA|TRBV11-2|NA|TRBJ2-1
CASSPRVRESYNEQFF
TGTGCCAGCAGCCCTCGGGTCAGGGAATCCTACAATGAGCAGTTCTTC
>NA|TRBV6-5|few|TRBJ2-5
CASSYSTGLETQYF
TGTGCCAGCAGTTACTCGACAGGTCTAGAGACCCAGTACTTC
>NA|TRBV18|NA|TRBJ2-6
CASSPRGPGGANVLTF
TGTGCCAGCTCACCACGTGGGCCGGGGGGGGCCAACGTCCTGACTTTC
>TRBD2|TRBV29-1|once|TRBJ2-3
CSVLTGQPQREGWGTDTQYF
TGCAGCGTTCTCACTGGACAGCCTCAGCGGGAGGGGTGGGGCACAGATACGCAGTATTTT
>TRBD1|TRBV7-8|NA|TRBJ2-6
CASSLGTGLGRQLGSGANVLTF
TGTGCCAGCAGCTTAGGGACAGGTTTGGGTCGACAGTTAGGCTCTGGGGCCAACGTCCTGACTTTC
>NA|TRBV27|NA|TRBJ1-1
CASSLLSGPTNTEAFF
TGTGCCAGCAGTTTACTTTCTGGGCCTACAAACACTGAAGCTTTCTTT
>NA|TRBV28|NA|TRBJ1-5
CASSPYRGNQPQHF
TGTGCCAGCAGTCCGTACAGGGGCAATCAGCCCCAGCATTTT